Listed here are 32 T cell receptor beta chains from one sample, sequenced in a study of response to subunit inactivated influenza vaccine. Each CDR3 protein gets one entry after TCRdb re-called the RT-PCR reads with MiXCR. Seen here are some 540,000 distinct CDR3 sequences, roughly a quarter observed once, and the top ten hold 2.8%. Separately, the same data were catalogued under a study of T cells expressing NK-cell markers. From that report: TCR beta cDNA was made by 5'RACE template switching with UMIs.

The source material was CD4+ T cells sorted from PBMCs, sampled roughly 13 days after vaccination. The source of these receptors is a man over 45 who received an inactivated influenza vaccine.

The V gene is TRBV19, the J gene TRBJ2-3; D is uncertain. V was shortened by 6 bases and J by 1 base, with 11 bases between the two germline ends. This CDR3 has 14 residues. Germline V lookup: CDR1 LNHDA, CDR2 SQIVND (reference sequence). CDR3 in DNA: TGTGCCAGTAGGCAACCGGGCCGCACAGATACGCAGTATTTT. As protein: CASRQPGRTDTQYF.

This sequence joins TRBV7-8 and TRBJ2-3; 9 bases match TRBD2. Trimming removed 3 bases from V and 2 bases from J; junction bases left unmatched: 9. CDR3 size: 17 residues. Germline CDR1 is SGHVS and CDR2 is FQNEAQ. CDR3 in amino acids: CASSLDLGLADTDTQYF. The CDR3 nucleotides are TGTGCCAGCAGCTTGGACCTGGGACTAGCTGACACAGATACGCAGTATTTT.

The CDR3, as DNA: TGTGCCAGCAGCCCGGGACTAGCGGGCCCCTACAATGAGCAGTTCTTC. It translates to CASSPGLAGPYNEQFF. The chain combines TRBV18 with TRBJ2-1, with 12 bases lining up with TRBD2. Germline V gives CDR1 KGHSH, CDR2 LQKENI. J lost 2 bases, V lost 8 bases, and 7 bases had no gene match. The CDR3 totals 16 residues.

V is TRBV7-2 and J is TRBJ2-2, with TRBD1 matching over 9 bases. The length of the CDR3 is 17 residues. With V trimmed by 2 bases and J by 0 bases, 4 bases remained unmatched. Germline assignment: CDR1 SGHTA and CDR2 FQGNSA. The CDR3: CASSLTRDRANTGELFF. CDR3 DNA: TGTGCCAGCAGCTTAACCCGGGACAGGGCGAACACCGGGGAGCTGTTTTTT. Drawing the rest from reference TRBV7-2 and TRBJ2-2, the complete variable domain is GAGVSQSPSNKVTEKGKDVELRCDPISGHTALYWYRQSLGQGLEFLIYFQGNSAPDKSGLPSDRFSAERTGGSVSTLTIQRTQQEDSAVYLCASSLTRDRANTGELFFGEGSRLTVL.

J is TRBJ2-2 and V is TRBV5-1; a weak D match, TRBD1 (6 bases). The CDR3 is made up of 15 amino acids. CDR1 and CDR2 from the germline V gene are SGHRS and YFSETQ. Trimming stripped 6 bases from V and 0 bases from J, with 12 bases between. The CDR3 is CASTLTGANTGELFF. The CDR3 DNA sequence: TGCGCCAGCACCCTGACAGGAGCGAACACCGGGGAGCTGTTTTTT.

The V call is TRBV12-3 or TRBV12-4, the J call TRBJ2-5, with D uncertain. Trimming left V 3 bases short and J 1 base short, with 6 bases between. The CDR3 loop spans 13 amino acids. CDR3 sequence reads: CASSLSTQETQYF. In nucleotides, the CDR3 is TGTGCCAGCAGTTTGTCAACCCAAGAGACCCAGTACTTC.

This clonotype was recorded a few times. The CDR3 is CASSPPPTPRGSDTQYF. The DNA for the CDR3 is TGTGCCAGCAGCCCCCCCCCGACACCACGAGGTTCAGATACGCAGTATTTT. This chain connects TRBV14 to TRBJ2-3; D is uncertain. V was clipped by 4 bases and J by 4 bases, with 21 bases between them. The CDR3 is 17 residues long. Germline V gene data show CDR1 as SGHDN and CDR2 as FVKESK.

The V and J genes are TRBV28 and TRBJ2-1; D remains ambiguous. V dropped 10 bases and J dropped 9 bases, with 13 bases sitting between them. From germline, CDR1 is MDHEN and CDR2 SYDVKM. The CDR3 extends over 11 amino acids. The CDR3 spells CAIGAWSEQFF. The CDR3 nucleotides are TGTGCCATCGGAGCTTGGTCTGAGCAGTTCTTC.

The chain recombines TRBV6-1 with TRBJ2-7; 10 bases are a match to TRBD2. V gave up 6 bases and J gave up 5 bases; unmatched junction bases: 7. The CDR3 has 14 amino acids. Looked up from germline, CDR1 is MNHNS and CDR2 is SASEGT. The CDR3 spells CASRALAGGNEQYF. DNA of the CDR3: TGTGCCAGCAGGGCGTTAGCGGGAGGTAACGAGCAGTACTTC.

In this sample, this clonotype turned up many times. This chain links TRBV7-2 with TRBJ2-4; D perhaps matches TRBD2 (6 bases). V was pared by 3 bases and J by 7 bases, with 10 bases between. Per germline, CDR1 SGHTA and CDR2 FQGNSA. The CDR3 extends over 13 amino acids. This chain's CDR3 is CASSLGGVNIQYF. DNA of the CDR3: TGTGCCAGCAGCTTGGGGGGAGTGAACATTCAGTACTTC.

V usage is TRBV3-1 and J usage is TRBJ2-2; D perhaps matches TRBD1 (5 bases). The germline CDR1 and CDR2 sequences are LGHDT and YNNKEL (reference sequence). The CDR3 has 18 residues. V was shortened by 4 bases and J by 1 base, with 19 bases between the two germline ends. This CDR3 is CASSLRGSRIMNTGELFF. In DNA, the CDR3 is TGTGCCAGCAGCCTAAGGGGCTCCCGAATAATGAACACCGGGGAGCTGTTTTTT. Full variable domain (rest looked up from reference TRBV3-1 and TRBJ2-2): DTAVSQTPKYLVTQMGNDKSIKCEQNLGHDTMYWYKQDSKKFLKIMFSYNNKELIINETVPNRFSPKSPDKAHLNLHINSLELGDSAVYFCASSLRGSRIMNTGELFFGEGSRLTVL.

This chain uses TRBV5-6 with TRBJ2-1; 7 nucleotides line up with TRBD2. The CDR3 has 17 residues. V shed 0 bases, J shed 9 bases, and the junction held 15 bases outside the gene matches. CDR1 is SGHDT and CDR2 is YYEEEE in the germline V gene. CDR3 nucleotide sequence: TGTGCCAGCAGCTTGGGGGGCGGGGCGGGAGCCGGAGCTGAGCAGTTCTTC. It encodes CASSLGGGAGAGAEQFF.

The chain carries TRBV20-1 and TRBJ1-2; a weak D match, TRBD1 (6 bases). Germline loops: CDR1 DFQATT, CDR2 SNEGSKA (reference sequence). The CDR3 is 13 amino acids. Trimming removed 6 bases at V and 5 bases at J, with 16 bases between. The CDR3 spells CSAVQGGWYGYTF. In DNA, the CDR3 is TGCAGTGCCGTACAGGGTGGTTGGTATGGCTACACCTTC.

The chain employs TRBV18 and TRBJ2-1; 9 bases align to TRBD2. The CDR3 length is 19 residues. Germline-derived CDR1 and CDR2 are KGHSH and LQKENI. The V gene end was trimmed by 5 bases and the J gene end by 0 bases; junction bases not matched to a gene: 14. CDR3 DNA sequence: TGTGCCAGCTCATCCCGATCCGGGACTAGCCAGAGCTCCTACAATGAGCAGTTCTTC. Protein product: CASSSRSGTSQSSYNEQFF.

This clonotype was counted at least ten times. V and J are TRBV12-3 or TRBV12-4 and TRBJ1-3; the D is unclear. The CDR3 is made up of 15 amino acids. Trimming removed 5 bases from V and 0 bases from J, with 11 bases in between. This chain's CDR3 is CASSPRHSSGNTIYF. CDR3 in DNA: TGTGCCAGCAGTCCTCGACACAGCTCTGGAAACACCATATATTTT.

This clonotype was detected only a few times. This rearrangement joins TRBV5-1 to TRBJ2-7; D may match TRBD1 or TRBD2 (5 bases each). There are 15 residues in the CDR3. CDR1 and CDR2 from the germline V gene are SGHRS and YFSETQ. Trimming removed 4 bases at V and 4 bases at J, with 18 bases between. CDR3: CASSTTGTPDYEQYF. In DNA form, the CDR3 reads TGCGCCAGCAGCACAACCGGGACCCCGGATTACGAGCAGTACTTC.

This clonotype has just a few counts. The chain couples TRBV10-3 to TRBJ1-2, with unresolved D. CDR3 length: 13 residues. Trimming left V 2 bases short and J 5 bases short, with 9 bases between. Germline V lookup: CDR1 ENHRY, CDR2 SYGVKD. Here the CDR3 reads CAISETPPYGYTF. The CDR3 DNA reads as TGTGCCATCAGTGAGACACCGCCTTATGGCTACACCTTC.

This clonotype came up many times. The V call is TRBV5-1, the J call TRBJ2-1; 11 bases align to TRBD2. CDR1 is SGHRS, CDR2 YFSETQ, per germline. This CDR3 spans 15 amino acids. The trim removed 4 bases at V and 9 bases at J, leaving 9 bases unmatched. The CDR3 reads CASSPRLAGLGEQFF. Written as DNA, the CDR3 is TGCGCCAGCAGCCCCAGACTAGCGGGATTAGGTGAGCAGTTCTTC.

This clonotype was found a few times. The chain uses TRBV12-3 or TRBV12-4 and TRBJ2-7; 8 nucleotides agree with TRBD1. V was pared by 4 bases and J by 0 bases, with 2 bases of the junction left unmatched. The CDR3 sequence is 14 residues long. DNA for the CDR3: TGTGCCAGCAGTTCGACAGGGGTCTCCTACGAGCAGTACTTC. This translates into CASSSTGVSYEQYF.

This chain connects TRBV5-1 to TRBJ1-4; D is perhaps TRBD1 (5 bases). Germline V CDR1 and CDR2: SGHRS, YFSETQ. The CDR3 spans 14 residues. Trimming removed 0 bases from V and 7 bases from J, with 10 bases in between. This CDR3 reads CASSLGQGTEKLFF. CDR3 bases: TGCGCCAGCAGCTTGGGGCAGGGAACTGAAAAACTGTTTTTT.

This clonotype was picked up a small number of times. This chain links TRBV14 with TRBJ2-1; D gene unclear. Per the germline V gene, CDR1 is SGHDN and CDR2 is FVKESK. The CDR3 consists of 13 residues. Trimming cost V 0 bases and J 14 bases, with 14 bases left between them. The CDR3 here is CASSQDRNHPKFF. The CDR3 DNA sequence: TGTGCCAGCAGCCAAGATCGTAACCACCCGAAGTTCTTC.

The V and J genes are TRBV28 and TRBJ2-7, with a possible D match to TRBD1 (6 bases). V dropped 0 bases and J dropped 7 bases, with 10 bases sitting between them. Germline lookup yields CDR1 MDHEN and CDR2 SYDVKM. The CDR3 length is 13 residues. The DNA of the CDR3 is TGTGCCAGCAGTTTATGGGAACAGGGAGAGCAGTACTTC. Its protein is CASSLWEQGEQYF.

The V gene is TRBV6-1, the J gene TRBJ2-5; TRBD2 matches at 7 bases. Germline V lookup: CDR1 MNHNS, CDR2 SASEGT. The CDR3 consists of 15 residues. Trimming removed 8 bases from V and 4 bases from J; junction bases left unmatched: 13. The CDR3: CASARDYQSRETQYF. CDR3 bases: TGTGCCAGCGCAAGGGACTATCAGTCTCGAGAGACCCAGTACTTC.

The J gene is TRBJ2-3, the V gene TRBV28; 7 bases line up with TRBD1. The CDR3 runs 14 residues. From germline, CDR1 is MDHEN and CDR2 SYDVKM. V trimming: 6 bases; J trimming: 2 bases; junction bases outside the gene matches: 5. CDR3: CASRQTGPTDTQYF. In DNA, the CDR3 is TGTGCCAGCAGACAGACAGGGCCCACAGATACGCAGTATTTT.

Here the CDR3 DNA reads TGTGCCACCAGTGATCCAGGACAGGGGTTATACAATGAGCAGTTCTTC. Its protein product is CATSDPGQGLYNEQFF. The chain couples TRBV24-1 to TRBJ2-1; 9 nucleotides match TRBD1. The length of the CDR3 is 16 residues. The germline V gene has CDR1 KGHDR and CDR2 SFDVKD. The V segment lost 3 bases and the J segment 4 bases; nucleotides outside the gene matches: 6.

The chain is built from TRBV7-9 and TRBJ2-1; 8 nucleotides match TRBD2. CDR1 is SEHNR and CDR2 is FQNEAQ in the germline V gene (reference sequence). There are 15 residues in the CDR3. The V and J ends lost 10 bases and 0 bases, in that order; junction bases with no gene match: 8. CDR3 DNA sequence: TGTGCCACACATAGCGGGGAAACCTCCTACAATGAGCAGTTCTTC. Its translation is CATHSGETSYNEQFF.

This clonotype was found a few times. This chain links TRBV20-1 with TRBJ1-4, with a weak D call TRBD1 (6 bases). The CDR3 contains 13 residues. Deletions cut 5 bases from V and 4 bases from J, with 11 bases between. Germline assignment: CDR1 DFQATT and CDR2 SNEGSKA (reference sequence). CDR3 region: CSAGGTVNEKLFF. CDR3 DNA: TGCAGTGCTGGGGGCACAGTTAATGAAAAACTGTTTTTT.

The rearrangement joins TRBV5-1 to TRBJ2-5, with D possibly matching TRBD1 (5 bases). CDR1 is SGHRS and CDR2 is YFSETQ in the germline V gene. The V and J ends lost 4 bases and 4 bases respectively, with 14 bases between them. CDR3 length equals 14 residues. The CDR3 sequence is CASSVAGIGETQYF. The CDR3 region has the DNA TGCGCCAGCAGCGTCGCAGGGATAGGAGAGACCCAGTACTTC.

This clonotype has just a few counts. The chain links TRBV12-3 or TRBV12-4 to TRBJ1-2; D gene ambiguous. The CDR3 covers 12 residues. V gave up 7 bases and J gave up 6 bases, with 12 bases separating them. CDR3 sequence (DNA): TGTGCCAGCACCACACGGGCCAATGGCTACACCTTC. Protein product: CASTTRANGYTF.

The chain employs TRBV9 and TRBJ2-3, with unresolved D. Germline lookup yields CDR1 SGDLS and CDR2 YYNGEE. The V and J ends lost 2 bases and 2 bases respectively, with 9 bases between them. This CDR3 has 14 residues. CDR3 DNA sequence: TGTGCCAGCAGCGTGTCTAGTCACACAGATACGCAGTATTTT. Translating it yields CASSVSSHTDTQYF.

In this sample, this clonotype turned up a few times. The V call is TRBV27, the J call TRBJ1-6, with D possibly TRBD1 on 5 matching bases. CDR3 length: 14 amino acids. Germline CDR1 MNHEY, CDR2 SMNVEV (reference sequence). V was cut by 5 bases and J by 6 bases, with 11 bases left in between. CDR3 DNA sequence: TGTGCCAGCAGTCCTCGGGGCAGTAATTCACCCCTCCACTTT. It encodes CASSPRGSNSPLHF.

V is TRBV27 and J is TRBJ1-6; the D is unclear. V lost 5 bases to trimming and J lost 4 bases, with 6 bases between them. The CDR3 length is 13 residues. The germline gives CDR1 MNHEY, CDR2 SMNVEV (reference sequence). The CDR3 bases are TGTGCCAGCAGTATAACTTATAATTCACCCCTCCACTTT. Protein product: CASSITYNSPLHF.